Following are 10 T cell receptor beta chains from one sample sequenced in a study of monozygotic twins with cystic fibrosis. Method: immunoSEQ multiplex PCR; TCRdb's copy keeps in-frame clones and lacks some. The data show tens of thousands of clones, about 96% seen once. The sequencing sample was made of blood. These receptors were obtained from a girl aged 2 to 10 with cystic fibrosis.

The chain uses TRBV5-6 and TRBJ1-1, with D unclear. The CDR3 is 15 amino acids. CDR1 SGHDT and CDR2 YYEEEE come from the germline V gene. Trimming shortened V by 4 bases and J by 0 bases, and 13 bases separated the two germline ends. CDR3 in amino acids: CASSKTGRLNTEAFF. CDR3 DNA: TGTGCCAGCAGCAAAACCGGACGGCTGAACACTGAAGCTTTCTTT.

This clone was observed a single time. V usage is TRBV2 and J usage is TRBJ1-2; 7 positions agree with TRBD1. Germline V lookup: CDR1 SNHLY, CDR2 FYNNEI. After removal of 0 bases from V and 0 bases from J, the junction contained 4 bases not matched to a gene. CDR3 size: 16 residues. CDR3 coding DNA: TGTGCCAGCAGTGAAGCGGGGACAGCTACTAACTATGGCTACACCTTC. This sequence encodes CASSEAGTATNYGYTF.

The rearrangement links TRBV10-3 to TRBJ2-2; 7 bases fit TRBD2. V dropped 3 bases and J dropped 8; count of bases not matched to a gene: 12. This CDR3 contains 16 residues. Germline CDR1 reads ENHRY; CDR2 reads SYGVKD. The CDR3 DNA reads as TGTGCCATCAGTGACCCGGGGCGGGAGTCCCCGGGGGAGCTGTTTTTT. As protein: CAISDPGRESPGELFF.

The chain combines TRBV7-2 with TRBJ2-7; D unclear. This CDR3 spans 13 amino acids. Germline-derived CDR1 and CDR2 are SGHTA and FQGNSA. The V gene lost 1 base and the J gene lost 4 bases, with 8 bases spanning the gap. The CDR3 DNA follows: TGTGCCAGCAGCTTAGGGCACACTTACGAGCAGTACTTC. It encodes CASSLGHTYEQYF.

This rearrangement joins TRBV6-6 to TRBJ2-7; TRBD2 matches 7 bases. V was clipped by 7 bases and J by 1 base; unmatched bases: 10. Germline values: CDR1 MNHNY, CDR2 SVGAGI (reference sequence). This CDR3 is 15 amino acids long. CDR3 in amino acids: CASTSTGLGSYEQYF. The CDR3 DNA reads as TGTGCCAGCACTTCTACCGGACTAGGATCCTACGAGCAGTACTTC.

J is TRBJ2-7 and V is TRBV6-5; tentatively, D is TRBD1 (6 bases). Germline values: CDR1 MNHEY, CDR2 SVGAGI. The CDR3 runs 14 residues. The V gene lost 0 bases and the J gene lost 12 bases, with 18 bases spanning the gap. As DNA, the CDR3 is TGTGCCAGCAGTTACTCTGCAGGGGTCGGCCCCGGGTACTTC. Translated, it gives CASSYSAGVGPGYF.

Note on this clone: One junction end does not reproduce the germline sequence, and a read error may be involved. The rearrangement joins TRBV7-9 to TRBJ2-7, with unresolved D. This CDR3 is built from 9 residues. CDR1 SEHNR and CDR2 FQNEAQ come from the germline V gene (reference sequence). CDR3 nucleotide sequence: TGTGCCAGCAGCTTCCCGGGCCCGTTC. The encoded protein is CASSFPGPF.

This chain joins TRBV30 and TRBJ2-5; no definite D call. The J call is in doubt because the DNA end fits TRBJ2-7 better. Germline CDR1 is GTSNPN and CDR2 is SVGIG (reference sequence). The CDR3 is 15 amino acids. CDR3 nucleotide sequence: TGTGCCTGGAGGGCCCAAGGGCTACCATCCTACGAGCAGTACTTC. Protein product: CAWRAQGLPSYEQYF.

The chain couples TRBV7-9 to TRBJ1-5, with D tentatively TRBD1 (5 bases). Looked up from germline, CDR1 is SEHNR and CDR2 is FQNEAQ (reference sequence). The V gene lost 1 base and the J gene lost 6 bases, with 7 bases spanning the gap. The length of the CDR3 is 13 residues. The CDR3 DNA sequence: TGTGCCAGCAGCTTAGGGGGGGGTCAGCCCCAGCATTTT. Translating gives CASSLGGGQPQHF.

The chain employs TRBV19 and TRBJ1-1; tentatively, D is TRBD1 (6 bases). CDR1 and CDR2 from the germline V gene are LNHDA and SQIVND (reference sequence). Trimming took 6 bases from V and 7 from J, leaving 12 bases between them. This CDR3 is 12 amino acids long. CDR3 coding DNA: TGTGCCAGTAGGACCGGGGGCAGTGAAGCTTTCTTT. The encoded protein is CASRTGGSEAFF.